The rows below give T cell receptor beta chains drawn from one sample of a study of T-cell memory formation after mild COVID-19. One entry per CDR3 protein, called by TCRdb with MiXCR from the 5' RACE reads. Of a few hundred thousand distinct CDR3 sequences in the sample, around 15% were seen once. The sequenced sample consisted of PBMCs or a T cell subset sorted from them (not recorded which). The receptors originated from a man aged 18 to 29 who had mild COVID-19 (a few samples of this study predate the infection). Cell type and time point are not known. Each CDR3 is given with its conserved first and last residue. The D gene is left open where the match is weak. Size tells how often a clone was seen (once, few, many) or the class of an expanded clone, and some rows leave it out.

>TRBJ1-2|TRBV29-1|-|-
CSVVTGGYGYTF
TGCAGCGTTGTTACAGGTGGCTATGGCTACACCTTC
>TRBJ2-7|TRBV10-3|-|-
CAISEFDRSYEQYF
TGTGCCATCAGTGAATTCGACAGATCCTACGAGCAGTACTTC
>TRBJ2-1|TRBV9|-|-
CASSVGAARMGNEQFF
TGTGCCAGCAGCGTAGGGGCAGCCCGTATGGGGAATGAGCAGTTCTTC
>TRBJ2-7|TRBV6-2/TRBV6-3|-|-
CASRSRSYEQYF
TGTGCCAGCAGATCCCGGTCCTACGAGCAGTACTTC
>TRBJ1-6|TRBV6-5|few|TRBD1
CASSSRDRGYSPLHF
TGTGCCAGCAGTTCCCGGGACAGGGGATATTCACCCCTCCACTTT
>TRBJ1-3|TRBV7-2|few|-
CASSFQGLNTIYF
TGTGCCAGCAGCTTTCAAGGGCTTAACACCATATATTTT
>TRBJ2-5|TRBV18|-|-
CASSPLGVQETQYF
TGTGCCAGCTCACCACTCGGGGTCCAAGAGACCCAGTACTTC
>TRBJ2-1|TRBV24-1|few|TRBD1
CATAGTEGYNEQFF
TGTGCCACCGCCGGGACAGAGGGATACAATGAGCAGTTCTTC
>TRBJ2-3|TRBV6-2/TRBV6-3|-|TRBD2
CTSSFLTSGGTDTQYF
TGTACCAGCAGTTTCCTGACTAGCGGTGGCACAGATACGCAGTATTTT
>TRBJ2-2|TRBV27|-|-
CASHGGPGTGELFF
TGTGCCAGCCACGGGGGGCCCGGCACCGGGGAGCTGTTTTTT
>TRBJ1-5|TRBV6-1|few|TRBD1
CASSDNTGQGDQPQHF
TGTGCCAGCAGTGACAACACAGGGCAGGGGGATCAGCCCCAGCATTTT
>TRBJ2-7|TRBV9|few|TRBD1
CASSWTGDAYEQYF
TGTGCCAGCTCCTGGACAGGGGACGCCTACGAGCAGTACTTC
>TRBJ1-6|TRBV5-1|many|-
CASSVKGASPLHF
TGCGCCAGCAGCGTAAAAGGGGCTTCACCCCTCCACTTT
>TRBJ1-4|TRBV12-3/TRBV12-4|-|-
CASRYRDAGNEKLFF
TGTGCCAGCAGGTACAGGGACGCAGGAAATGAAAAACTGTTTTTT
>TRBJ2-7|TRBV7-2|many|TRBD1
CASSLSYSGTVSYEQYF
TGTGCCAGCAGCTTAAGTTACTCCGGGACAGTATCCTACGAGCAGTACTTC
>TRBJ2-1|TRBV5-1|many|TRBD2
CASSFGGGAHNEQFF
TGCGCCAGCAGCTTCGGCGGGGGGGCCCACAATGAGCAGTTCTTC
>TRBJ2-5|TRBV7-2|many|-
CASSNRLETQYF
TGTGCCAGCAGCAACAGACTAGAGACCCAGTACTTC
>TRBJ1-1|TRBV20-1|few|TRBD1
CSAPGQANTEAFF
TGCAGTGCGCCGGGACAGGCGAACACTGAAGCTTTCTTT
>TRBJ1-2|TRBV4-1|-|TRBD1
CASSPAWTGHGYTF
TGCGCCAGCAGCCCCGCTTGGACAGGTCATGGCTACACCTTC